Listed below are T cell receptor beta chains from one sample, sequenced in a study of T cell changes during pregnancy in multiple sclerosis. Here immunoSEQ multiplex PCR was the method, and the copy in TCRdb shows in-frame clones only, minus some. The sample holds some 130,000 clones, 90% to 96% seen once. The sample consisted of peripheral blood, taken after pregnancy. These receptor sequences come from a female donor with multiple sclerosis, enrolled in a pregnancy study. CDR3s include the opening cysteine and the closing phenylalanine or tryptophan. A D gene is named only where the DNA matches it firmly. Clone size is given for some rows only: seen once, a few or many times, or a class if the clone is expanded.

CASSLYRGRGQPQHF	TGTGCCAGCAGTTTATATAGGGGGAGGGGTCAGCCCCAGCATTTT	TRBJ1-5	-	-	TRBV28
CASSFGLAGPKNIQYF	TGCGCCAGCAGCTTCGGGCTAGCGGGCCCCAAAAACATTCAGTACTTC	TRBJ2-4	TRBD2	-	TRBV5-1
CASSWAGGYEQYF	TGTGCCAGCAGTTGGGCGGGGGGCTACGAGCAGTACTTC	TRBJ2-7	TRBD2	-	TRBV28
CASSLSGQSYEQYF	TGTGCCAGCAGTTTATCAGGACAGAGCTACGAGCAGTACTTC	TRBJ2-7	-	-	TRBV28
CASSAGTYEQYF	TGTGCCAGCAGTGCAGGCACCTACGAGCAGTACTTC	TRBJ2-7	-	-	TRBV2
CASGPSALPKRNTIYF	TGTGCTAGTGGTCCATCCGCGCTTCCGAAGAGAAACACCATATATTTT	TRBJ1-3	-	-	TRBV12-5
CASSHQRTGWDYGYTF	TGTGCCAGCAGCCATCAAAGGACAGGGTGGGATTATGGCTACACCTTC	TRBJ1-2	TRBD1	once	TRBV5-4
CASSRDRNNEQFF	TGTGCCAGCAGTCGAGACAGAAACAATGAGCAGTTCTTC	TRBJ2-1	-	-	TRBV7-3
CASSLMGGQGRGEQYF	TGTGCCAGCAGCTTAATGGGGGGACAGGGGCGCGGCGAGCAGTACTTC	TRBJ2-7	TRBD1	-	TRBV7-8
CASSEDSFQETQYF	TGTGCCAGCAGCGAGGACAGCTTCCAAGAGACCCAGTACTTC	TRBJ2-5	-	-	TRBV9
CSVEVTGSNTGELFF	TGCAGCGTTGAGGTGACGGGATCGAACACCGGGGAGCTGTTTTTT	TRBJ2-2	-	-	TRBV29-1
CASRPGLYSNQPQHF	TGCGCCAGCAGGCCAGGGCTTTATAGCAATCAGCCCCAGCATTTT	TRBJ1-5	-	-	TRBV4-1
CASRQRDNTDTQYF	TGTGCCAGTAGGCAGCGGGATAACACAGATACGCAGTATTTT	TRBJ2-3	TRBD2	-	TRBV19
CASSSGIAGNSSSYEQYF	TGCGCCAGCAGTTCGGGGATAGCGGGCAATTCGAGCTCCTACGAGCAGTACTTC	TRBJ2-7	TRBD2	-	TRBV4-3
CASSLGLAVLFGDTQYF	TGTGCCAGCAGCTTGGGACTAGCGGTCCTGTTCGGAGATACGCAGTATTTT	TRBJ2-3	TRBD2	-	TRBV5-6
CASSPPQPNYGYTF	TGTGCCAGCTCACCGCCACAGCCTAACTATGGCTACACCTTC	TRBJ1-2	-	-	TRBV18
CASSYGLAGAIEQFF	TGCGCCAGCAGCTACGGACTAGCGGGAGCGATTGAGCAGTTCTTC	TRBJ2-1	TRBD2	-	TRBV5-1
CATSRAPGVGTDTQYF	TGTGCCACCAGCAGAGCACCAGGGGTAGGCACAGATACGCAGTATTTT	TRBJ2-3	-	-	TRBV15
CATKLASGSIEQFF	TGTGCCACCAAACTAGCTTCGGGATCCATTGAGCAGTTCTTC	TRBJ2-1	-	-	TRBV19
CASSARRGGRLSYEQYF	TGTGCCAGCAGTGCCCGGAGGGGCGGGAGGCTCTCCTACGAGCAGTACTTC	TRBJ2-7	TRBD2	-	TRBV27
CASSEGASGGYTF	TGTGCCAGCAGTGAAGGTGCAAGCGGTGGCTACACCTTC	TRBJ1-2	-	-	TRBV2
CASSPDLAGAFNEQFF	TGTGCCAGCAGCCCAGATCTAGCGGGAGCGTTCAATGAGCAGTTCTTC	TRBJ2-1	TRBD2	-	TRBV4-2
CASSINRDQPQHF	TGTGCCAGTAGTATAAACAGGGATCAGCCCCAGCATTTT	TRBJ1-5	-	-	TRBV19
CASSPGLFTGELFF	TGTGCCAGCAGTCCGGGTCTTTTCACCGGGGAGCTGTTTTTT	TRBJ2-2	-	-	TRBV2
CASSWGYDYGYTF	TGTGCCAGCAGTTGGGGCTATGACTATGGCTACACCTTC	TRBJ1-2	-	once	TRBV19
CASLGGAFF	TGTGCCAGCCTCGGCGGGGCTTTCTTT	TRBJ1-1	-	-	TRBV11-3